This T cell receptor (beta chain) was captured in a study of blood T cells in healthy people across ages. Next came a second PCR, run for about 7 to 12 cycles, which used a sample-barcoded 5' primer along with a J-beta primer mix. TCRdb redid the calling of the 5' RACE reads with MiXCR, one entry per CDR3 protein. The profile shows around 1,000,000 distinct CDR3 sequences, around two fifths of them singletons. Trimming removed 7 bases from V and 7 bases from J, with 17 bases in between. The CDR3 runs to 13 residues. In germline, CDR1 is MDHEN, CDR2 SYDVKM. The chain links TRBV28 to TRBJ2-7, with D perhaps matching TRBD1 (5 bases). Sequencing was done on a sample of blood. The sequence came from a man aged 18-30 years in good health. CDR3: CASTQDSYNEQYF. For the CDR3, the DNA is TGTGCCAGCACCCAAGACAGCTACAATGAGCAGTACTTC.